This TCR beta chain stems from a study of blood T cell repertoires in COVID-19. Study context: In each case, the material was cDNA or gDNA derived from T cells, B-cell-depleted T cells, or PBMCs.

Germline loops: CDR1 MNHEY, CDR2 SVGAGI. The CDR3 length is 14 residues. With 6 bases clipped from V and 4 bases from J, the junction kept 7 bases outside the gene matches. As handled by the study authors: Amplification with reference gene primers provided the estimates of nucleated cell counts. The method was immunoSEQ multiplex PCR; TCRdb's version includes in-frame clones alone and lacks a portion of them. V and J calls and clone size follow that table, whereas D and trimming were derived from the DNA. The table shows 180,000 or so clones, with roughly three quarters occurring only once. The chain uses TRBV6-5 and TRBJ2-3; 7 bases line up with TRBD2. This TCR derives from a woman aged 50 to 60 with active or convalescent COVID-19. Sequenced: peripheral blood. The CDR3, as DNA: TGTGCCAGCAGGCGGGGGAGATCGGCAGATACGCAGTATTTT. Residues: CASRRGRSADTQYF.